These 10 T cell receptor beta chains came from one sample sequenced in a study of T cell repertoires in cytomegalovirus infection. No cognate antigen is known for these TCRs. MiXCR was run by TCRdb on the reads, yielding one entry per CDR3 protein. The sample carries a few hundred thousand distinct CDR3 sequences, roughly a third recorded once. Here the sequenced sample was cultured PBMCs, taken from culture after CMV antigen stimulation. Every receptor here comes from a human donor in good health (CMV status not recorded). Some clones in this sample may be carry-over from other donors' samples.

This clonotype was seen a few times. CDR3 amino acids: CASSRGTGGLTDTQYF. CDR3 coding DNA: TGTGCCAGCAGCCGGGGCACAGGGGGCCTCACAGATACGCAGTATTTT. The rearrangement links TRBV7-2 to TRBJ2-3; 9 bases map to TRBD1. V gave up 5 bases and J gave up 2 bases; unmatched junction bases: 8. Germline V gene data show CDR1 as SGHTA and CDR2 as FQGNSA. The CDR3 has 16 amino acids. The complete variable domain, with remaining parts taken from reference TRBV7-2 and TRBJ2-3, reads GAGVSQSPSNKVTEKGKDVELRCDPISGHTALYWYRQSLGQGLEFLIYFQGNSAPDKSGLPSDRFSAERTGGSVSTLTIQRTQQEDSAVYLCASSRGTGGLTDTQYFGPGTRLTVL.

The chain uses TRBV14 and TRBJ2-7; a weak D match, TRBD2 (6 bases). Deletions cut 0 bases from V and 3 bases from J, with 15 bases between. This CDR3 has 16 residues. From germline, CDR1 is SGHDN and CDR2 FVKESK. This CDR3 reads CASSQDPGGTNYEQYF. As DNA, the CDR3 is TGTGCCAGCAGCCAAGATCCCGGCGGGACGAACTACGAGCAGTACTTC.

This clonotype was seen only a few times. The chain uses TRBV7-2 and TRBJ2-3; 7 positions agree with TRBD2. The V and J ends lost 1 base and 5 bases, in that order; junction bases with no gene match: 3. CDR1 is SGHTA and CDR2 is FQGNSA in the germline V gene. The length of the CDR3 is 14 residues. The CDR3 reads CASSLVGTKDTQYF. CDR3 nucleotides: TGTGCCAGCAGCTTAGTAGGGACTAAAGATACGCAGTATTTT.

This clonotype was detected only a few times. The chain's CDR3 is CASKPGGNEQFF. In nucleotides, the CDR3 is TGTGCCAGCAAACCCGGGGGCAATGAGCAGTTCTTC. The J gene is TRBJ2-1, the V gene TRBV27; possible D gene TRBD2, 6 bases. This CDR3 spans 12 amino acids. V lost 7 bases and J lost 6, with 10 bases in between. Germline V gene sequence: CDR1 MNHEY, CDR2 SMNVEV (reference sequence).

In this sample, this clonotype turned up a few times. The chain couples TRBV2 to TRBJ2-5, with 7 nucleotides matching TRBD1. Germline CDR1 is SNHLY and CDR2 is FYNNEI. V gave up 5 bases and J gave up 2 bases; unmatched junction bases: 5. The CDR3 covers 14 residues. The CDR3 region has the DNA TGTGCCAGCAGTCCCAGGGACAGTCAAGAGACCCAGTACTTC. This gives the protein CASSPRDSQETQYF.

The gene calls are TRBV7-2 and TRBJ1-4; 7 nucleotides align to TRBD1. The CDR3 spans 15 residues. Germline CDR1 and CDR2: SGHTA and FQGNSA. V shed 4 bases and J 10 bases; nucleotides not matched to a gene: 12. The CDR3 DNA follows: TGTGCCAGCAGCTCGGGACAGCTCGAGACCGGAAAACTGTTTTTT. Its protein is CASSSGQLETGKLFF.

V and J are TRBV6-5 and TRBJ2-7, with 12 bases lining up with TRBD2. The CDR3 has 18 residues. Trimming at V came to 0 bases and at J to 3 bases, leaving 9 bases not matched to a gene. Germline V lookup: CDR1 MNHEY, CDR2 SVGAGI. CDR3 residues: CASSYSILAGGGGYEQYF. The CDR3 nucleotides read TGTGCCAGCAGTTACTCGATCCTAGCGGGAGGGGGGGGCTACGAGCAGTACTTC.

Only a few counts were recorded for this clonotype. The CDR3 region is CASSPGVGGYTF. CDR3 bases: TGTGCCAGCAGCCCGGGGGTCGGTGGCTACACCTTC. The chain carries TRBV7-2 and TRBJ1-2; TRBD1 might be the D (5 bases). With 5 bases removed from V and 7 bases from J, the gap between germline ends came to 11 bases. Germline V gene lookup returns CDR1 SGHTA and CDR2 FQGNSA. The CDR3 has 12 residues.

The rearrangement uses TRBV6-2 or TRBV6-3 and TRBJ1-5, with D unresolved. This CDR3 is built from 13 residues. Germline V gene data show CDR1 as MNHEY and CDR2 as SVGEGT. With 7 bases removed from V and 7 bases from J, the gap between germline ends came to 14 bases. In nucleotides, the CDR3 is TGTGCCAGCACAACGCAGCCTAGCCAGCCCCAGCATTTT. It translates to CASTTQPSQPQHF.

The table lists this clonotype with a few counts. This sequence joins TRBV12-3 or TRBV12-4 and TRBJ2-3; 8 bases align to TRBD1. CDR3 length equals 17 residues. The J segment lost 1 base and the V segment lost 4 bases, leaving 10 bases of the junction unmatched. CDR3 loop: CASSSGTGRARTDTQYF. CDR3 sequence (DNA): TGTGCCAGCAGTTCGGGGACAGGCCGAGCCCGCACAGATACGCAGTATTTT.